Presented here are 5 T cell receptor beta chains from one specimen sequenced in a study of blood T cell repertoires in COVID-19. The data were produced by immunoSEQ multiplex PCR, yet TCRdb's version contains in-frame clones alone and is incomplete. The sample includes more than 150,000 clones, around 82% of them seen just once. The sample was peripheral blood. Receptors were obtained from a woman older than 75 with acute or convalescent COVID-19.

The chain joins TRBV11-2 to TRBJ1-4; possibly TRBD1 for D (5 bases). The CDR3 extends over 14 amino acids. Germline loops: CDR1 SGHAT, CDR2 FQNNGV. Between the trimmed V and J ends, which lost 8 bases and 2 bases, there was a span of 12 bases. The CDR3 DNA is TGTGCCAGCGGCCGGGGGGGGACTAATGAAAAACTGTTTTTT. Residues: CASGRGGTNEKLFF.

For the CDR3, the DNA is TGTGCCACCGTGGGGGGGCTGGGCAATCAGCCCCAGCATTTT. Translated: CATVGGLGNQPQHF. This chain links TRBV6-5 with TRBJ1-5; D is perhaps TRBD1 (6 bases). The germline V gene has CDR1 MNHEY and CDR2 SVGAGI. Trimming took 10 bases from V and 2 from J, leaving 15 bases between them. This CDR3 contains 14 residues.

Written as DNA, the CDR3 is TGTGCCAGCAGCCACGGGACAGGGACTCAAGAGACCCAGTACTTC. Protein sequence: CASSHGTGTQETQYF. The chain recombines TRBV7-9 with TRBJ2-5, with 9 bases that match TRBD1. This CDR3 is built from 15 residues. The germline V gene encodes CDR1 SEHNR and CDR2 FQNEAQ (reference sequence). V lost 5 bases and J lost 2; bases outside the gene matches: 6.

J is TRBJ2-1 and V is TRBV6-5, with a tentative D call TRBD2 (5 bases). Trimming pared 6 bases from V and 0 bases from J, leaving 12 bases between. CDR1 MNHEY and CDR2 SVGAGI come from the germline V gene. CDR3 size: 15 residues. The CDR3, as DNA: TGTGCCAGCAGAAGGACTCTGGGCTCCTACAATGAGCAGTTCTTC. Translation gives CASRRTLGSYNEQFF.

The V call is TRBV2, the J call TRBJ1-5, with a possible D match to TRBD1 (5 bases). The germline V and J ends were trimmed by 6 bases and 7 bases, with 19 bases remaining between them. Germline CDR1 reads SNHLY; CDR2 reads FYNNEI. The CDR3 runs 15 residues. The CDR3 region is CASRTGPGIGQPQHF. DNA of the CDR3: TGTGCCAGCAGGACCGGCCCAGGGATCGGGCAGCCCCAGCATTTT.